The 3 T cell receptor beta chains in this list originate from one sample, sequenced in a study of CD8+ T cells in alopecia areata. Following RNA extraction, reverse transcription yielded cDNA that acted as the sequencing template. TCRdb keeps only in-frame clones here, not all; method: immunoSEQ multiplex PCR. The sample is made up of about 120,000 clones, none counted only once. The sequenced material came from lesional skin. The receptors stem from a C3H/HeJ mouse with alopecia areata. Mouse MHC haplotype: H2-k.

Concerning this clone itself: The genes and germline here are from mouse. The read ends 4 residues before the CDR3 terminus; that terminus is restored from the germline J gene. The gene calls are TRBV13-1 and TRBJ2-7; D perhaps matches TRBD2 (6 bases). Trimming took 3 bases from V and 3 from J, leaving 10 bases between them. Per the germline V gene, CDR1 is NSHNY and CDR2 is SYGAGN. The CDR3 is 13 residues long. This CDR3 reads CASSVGTLYEQYF. The covered CDR3 bases are TGTGCCAGCAGTGTGGGGACTCTCTAT.

This clone came up a few times. Genes and germline are mouse. The read ends 4 residues before the CDR3 terminus; that terminus is restored from the germline J gene. V gene TRBV13-3 combines with J gene TRBJ2-4; a possible D gene is TRBD1 (5 bases). The CDR3 runs to 16 residues. Trimming left V 2 bases short and J 0 bases short, with 13 bases between. Germline-derived CDR1 and CDR2 are NNHDY and SYVADS. The sequenced part of the CDR3 DNA is TGTGCCAGCAGTGACTCAGGGAAGACTAGTCAAAAC. Translated: CASSDSGKTSQN. The complete CDR3 protein is CASSDSGKTSQNTLYF.

The table lists this clone with a few counts. The gene names here belong to mouse. CDR3 sequence reads: CASSIGTGRDEQYF. Incomplete CDR3 DNA: TGTGCCAGCAGTATTGGGACAGGGAGGGAT. This chain joins TRBV19 and TRBJ2-7; 9 positions agree with TRBD1. Coverage ceases 4 residues before the CDR3 finishes, and the germline J gene fills in the end. CDR1 and CDR2 (germline): FNHDT, SITEND (reference sequence). CDR3 length: 14 residues.